There are a few counts of the clone carrying this T cell receptor beta chain. The antigen remains undetermined. This entry comes from a study of molecular identifiers for immune sequencing clone quantification. Study findings and constraints: The share of molecules held by clones above 20 RNA copies was over 99% in effector cells and under 1% in naive cells.

CDR3 length equals 13 residues. Germline V gives CDR1 GTSNPN, CDR2 SVGIG (reference sequence). The germline V and J ends were trimmed by 4 bases and 4 bases, with 10 bases remaining between them. Making the bulk TCR libraries relied on previously described methods and listed TCR primers. TCRdb analysed the PCR reads with MiXCR anew, one entry per CDR3 protein. The data show about 510,000 distinct CDR3 sequences, about 26% seen once. Material for sequencing was naive CD8+ T cells from blood, with Jurkat cell RNA spiked in. This sample's subset: FACS-sorted CD8+CD4-CCR7+CD45RA+ naive T cells. V gene TRBV30 combines with J gene TRBJ2-2; D may be TRBD1 (6 bases). The receptor's source is a human donor in good health. Some libraries in this study had Jurkat cell RNA spiked in. The CDR3, as DNA: TGTGCCTGGACCCTGACAGGCACCGGGGAGCTGTTTTTT. Translated, it gives CAWTLTGTGELFF.